Sequencing of this T cell receptor (beta chain) was carried out in a study of T-cell reconstitution after alpha-beta-depleted transplantation in children. V gave up 5 bases and J gave up 6 bases, with 10 bases separating them. Germline CDR1 reads MGHDK; CDR2 reads SYGVNS. The CDR3 length is 12 residues. TCRbeta library construction was performed incorporating unique molecular identifiers. TCRdb redid the calling of the PCR reads with MiXCR, one entry per CDR3 protein. Among around 480,000 distinct CDR3 sequences listed, about 33% were seen once. V is TRBV25-1 and J is TRBJ1-1, with TRBD1 as a possible D gene (6 bases). The clonotype was recovered from a human donor who donated a stem cell graft to a child with aplastic anemia. Material: PBMCs from the stem cell graft donor, obtained from the stem cell graft. CDR3 region: CASSTGASEAFF. The CDR3 bases are TGTGCCAGCAGTACGGGGGCCTCTGAAGCTTTCTTT.